This TCR beta chain was obtained from a study of CD8+ T cells in alopecia areata. The treatment here: oral pan-JAK inhibitor, 5-10 mg twice daily. This CDR3 has 14 residues. V shed 3 bases, J shed 8 bases, and the junction held 4 bases outside the gene matches. The germline CDR1 and CDR2 sequences are SGHTA and FQGNSA. Sequencing used cDNA as its template, made by extracting RNA and reverse transcribing it. TCRdb's table, derived via immunoSEQ multiplex PCR, lists solely in-frame clones and lacks some. Here the sample spans about 140,000 clones, roughly four fifths being singletons. The chain recombines TRBV7-2 with TRBJ2-1; TRBD2 aligns across 10 bases. The TCR was taken from a human donor with alopecia areata. Specimen: CD8+ T cells sorted from blood, collected at week 4, from a patient treated with tofacitinib. This chain's CDR3 is CASSFSGGLDEQFF. CDR3 nucleotides: TGTGCCAGCAGCTTTAGCGGGGGGCTCGATGAGCAGTTCTTC.